The source of this T cell receptor (beta chain) is a study of CD8+CD57+ T cells in acquired aplastic anemia (dated by TCRdb to between 2017 and 2018). Regarding the research as a whole: A mean of roughly 3.2 ug of DNA, ranging from roughly 0.2 to 27.4 ug, was extracted from sorted CD4+ and CD8+ cells. A CD8+CD57+ expansion meant a frequency higher than the mean frequency seen in healthy subjects. The paper's findings and limits, for the study overall: Although under 35 CD8+ CDR3 sequences were shared by patients and controls, these sequences appeared highly expressed in patients and within the immunodominant clones of patients. No significant difference in CD8+ Simpson's diversity was found between patients and healthy controls (P=0.060).

Profiling of TCR beta VDJ combinations and CDR3 sequences used genomic DNA as the template. An Illumina HiSeq 2000 was the platform used for TCR repertoire sequencing. On the authors' methods: TRBV/TRBJ rearrangement plots, CDR3 size and DJ length profiles, and Simpson's diversity index were used to evaluate the repertoires. The most abundant DNA sequence in the deep sequencing data was defined as the immunodominant clone. CDR3 amino acid sequences were checked for sharing between subjects and were compared against published repertoires and the VDJdb database. TCRdb redid the processing of the public reads, applying fastp at Q25 and MiXCR, and retained in-frame beta chains. Each entry merges the rows of one CDR3 protein and shows their most common DNA and genes. These V and J calls derive from TCRdb rather than the authors' analysis. The sample table shows about 190,000 distinct CDR3 sequences, and under 55% are seen once. The ten largest clones take up around 9.7% of the sample.

CDR1 and CDR2 (SGHTA, FQGNSA) derive from the germline V gene. The germline V end is reduced by 4 bases and the J end by 10 bases; junction bases left unmatched: 10. From its cysteine to its phenylalanine, the CDR3 spans 14 amino acids. Here the CDR3 DNA is all that survives: 42 bases in frame from base 1. This clonotype appeared many times. Its antigen is not yet known. Base qualities are missing; no much larger clone stands one base away. Flow cytometry had shown CD8+CD57+ cell expansion in the patients selected for sequencing. Every patient had a diagnosis of severe acquired aplastic anemia based on International Study of Aplastic Anemia and Agranulocytosis and Camitta criteria. No therapy had been received by the patients at the time of blood sampling. In the study, sorted CD4+ and CD8+ blood T cells from patients with severe aplastic anemia and from healthy subjects underwent deep sequencing of TCR repertoires. Patients were enrolled under clinicaltrials.gov protocols 00001620, 01623167, 00001397, 00071045, 00081523 and 00961064 in the USA. Ficoll-Paque density gradient centrifugation was used to isolate peripheral blood mononuclear cells. Before DNA extraction, CD4+ and CD8+ T cells were sorted with FACS or magnetic beads.

This sequence originates from a human donor with aplastic anemia. The source material was sorted CD4+, CD8+, or CD8+CD57+ T cells (not recorded which) from PBMCs. This sequence uses TRBV7-2 and TRBJ2-1, and 7 junctional nucleotides match TRBD2. CDR3 reads: CASSSGLPRGEQFF. In nucleotides, the sequence is TGTGCCAGCAGCTCGGGACTACCTCGGGGAGAGCAGTTCTTC.